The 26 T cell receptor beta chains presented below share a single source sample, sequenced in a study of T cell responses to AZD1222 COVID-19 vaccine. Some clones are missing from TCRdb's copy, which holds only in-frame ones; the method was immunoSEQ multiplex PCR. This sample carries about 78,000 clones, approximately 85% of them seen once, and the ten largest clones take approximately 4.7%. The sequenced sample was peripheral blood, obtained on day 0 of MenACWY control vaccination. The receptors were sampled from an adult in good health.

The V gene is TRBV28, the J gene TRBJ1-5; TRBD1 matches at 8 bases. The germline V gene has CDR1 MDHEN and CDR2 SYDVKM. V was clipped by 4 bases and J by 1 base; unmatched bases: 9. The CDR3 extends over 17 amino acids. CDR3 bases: TGTGCCAGCAGTTCACTTCACAGGGGGGGCAGCAATCAGCCCCAGCATTTT. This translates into CASSSLHRGGSNQPQHF.

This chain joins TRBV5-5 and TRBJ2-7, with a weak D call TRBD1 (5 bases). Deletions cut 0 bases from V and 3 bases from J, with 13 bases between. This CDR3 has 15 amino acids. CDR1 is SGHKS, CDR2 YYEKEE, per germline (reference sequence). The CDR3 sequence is CASSLGGRDGYEQYF. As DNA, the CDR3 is TGTGCCAGCAGCTTGGGGGGCAGAGACGGCTACGAGCAGTACTTC.

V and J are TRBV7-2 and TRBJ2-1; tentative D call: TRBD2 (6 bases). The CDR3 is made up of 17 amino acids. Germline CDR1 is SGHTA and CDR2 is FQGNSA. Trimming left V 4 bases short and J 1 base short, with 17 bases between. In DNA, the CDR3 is TGTGCCAGCAGCTCTAGCGTTCAGGGTATATCCTACAATGAGCAGTTCTTC. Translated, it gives CASSSSVQGISYNEQFF.

CDR3 nucleotide sequence: TGTGCCAGTACTAAGCGGCTACCCACAGATACGCAGTATTTT. This codes for CASTKRLPTDTQYF. The rearrangement links TRBV19 to TRBJ2-3; TRBD2 is a possible D gene (5 bases). From germline, CDR1 is LNHDA and CDR2 SQIVND (reference sequence). Between the trimmed V and J ends, which lost 7 bases and 2 bases, there was a span of 13 bases. The CDR3 sequence is 14 residues long.

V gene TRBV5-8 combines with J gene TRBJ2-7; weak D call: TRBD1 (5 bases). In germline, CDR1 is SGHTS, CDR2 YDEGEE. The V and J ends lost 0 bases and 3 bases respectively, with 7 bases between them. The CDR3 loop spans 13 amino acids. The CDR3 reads CASSLARVYEQYF. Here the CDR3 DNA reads TGTGCCAGCAGCTTGGCCAGGGTCTACGAGCAGTACTTC. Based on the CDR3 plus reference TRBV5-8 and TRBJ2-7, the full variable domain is EAGVTQSPTHLIKTRGQQATLRCSPISGHTSVYWYQQALGLGLQFLLWYDEGEERNRGNFPPRFSGRQFPNYSSELNVNALELEDSALYLCASSLARVYEQYFGPGTRLTVT.

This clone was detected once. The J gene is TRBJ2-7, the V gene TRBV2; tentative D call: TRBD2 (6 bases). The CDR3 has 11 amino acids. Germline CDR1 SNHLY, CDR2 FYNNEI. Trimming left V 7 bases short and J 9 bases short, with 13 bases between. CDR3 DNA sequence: TGTGCCAGCACCCGGGGGTCCGGGCAGTACTTC. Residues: CASTRGSGQYF.

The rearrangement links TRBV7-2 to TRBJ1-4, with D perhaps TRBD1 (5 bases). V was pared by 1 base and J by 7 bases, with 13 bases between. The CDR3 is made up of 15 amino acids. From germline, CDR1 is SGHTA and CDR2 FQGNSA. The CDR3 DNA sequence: TGTGCCAGCAGCTTAGGGTCCCTTGGGGGTGAAAAACTGTTTTTT. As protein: CASSLGSLGGEKLFF.

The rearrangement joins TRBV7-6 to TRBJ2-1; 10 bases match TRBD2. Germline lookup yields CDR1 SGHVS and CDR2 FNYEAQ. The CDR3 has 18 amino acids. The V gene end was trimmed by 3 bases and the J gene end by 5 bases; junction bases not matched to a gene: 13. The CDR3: CASSFKLAGIALNNEQFF. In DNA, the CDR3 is TGTGCCAGCAGCTTTAAACTAGCGGGGATAGCGCTTAACAATGAGCAGTTCTTC.

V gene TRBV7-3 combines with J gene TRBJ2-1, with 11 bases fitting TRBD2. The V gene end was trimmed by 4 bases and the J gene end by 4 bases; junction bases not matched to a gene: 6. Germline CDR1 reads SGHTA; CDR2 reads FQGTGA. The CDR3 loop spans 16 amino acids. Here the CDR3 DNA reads TGTGCCAGCAGCTATAGCGGGGGGGCTAATTACAATGAGCAGTTCTTC. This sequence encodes CASSYSGGANYNEQFF. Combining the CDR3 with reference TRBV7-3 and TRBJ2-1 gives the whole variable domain GAGVSQTPSNKVTEKGKYVELRCDPISGHTALYWYRQSLGQGPEFLIYFQGTGAADDSGLPNDRFFAVRPEGSVSTLKIQRTERGDSAVYLCASSYSGGANYNEQFFGPGTRLTVL.

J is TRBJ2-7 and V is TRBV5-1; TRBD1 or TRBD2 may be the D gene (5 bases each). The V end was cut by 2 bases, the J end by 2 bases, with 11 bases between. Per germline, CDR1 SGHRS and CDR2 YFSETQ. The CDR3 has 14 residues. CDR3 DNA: TGCGCCAGCAGCTTTGGGCAGGGACCCTACGAGCAGTACTTC. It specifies CASSFGQGPYEQYF.

CDR3 region: CASSVTGGGTEAFF. The CDR3 DNA reads TGTGCCAGCAGTGTTACAGGGGGTGGCACTGAAGCTTTCTTT. The rearrangement links TRBV28 to TRBJ1-1; 8 bases align to TRBD1. Trimming removed 5 bases from V and 4 bases from J; junction bases left unmatched: 6. From germline, CDR1 is MDHEN and CDR2 SYDVKM. This CDR3 contains 14 residues.

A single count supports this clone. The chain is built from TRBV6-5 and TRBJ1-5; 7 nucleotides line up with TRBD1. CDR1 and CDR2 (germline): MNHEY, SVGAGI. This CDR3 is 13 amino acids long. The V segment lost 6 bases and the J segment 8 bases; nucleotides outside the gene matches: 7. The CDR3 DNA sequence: TGTGCCAGCAGGGGGGACAGTACAAAGCCCCAGCATTTT. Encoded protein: CASRGDSTKPQHF.

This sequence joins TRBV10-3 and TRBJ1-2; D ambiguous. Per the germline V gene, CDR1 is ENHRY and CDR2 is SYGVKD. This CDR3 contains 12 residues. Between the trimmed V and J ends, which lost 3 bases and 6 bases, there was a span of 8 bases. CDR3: CAISDGADGYTF. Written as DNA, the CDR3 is TGTGCCATCAGTGACGGAGCGGATGGCTACACCTTC.

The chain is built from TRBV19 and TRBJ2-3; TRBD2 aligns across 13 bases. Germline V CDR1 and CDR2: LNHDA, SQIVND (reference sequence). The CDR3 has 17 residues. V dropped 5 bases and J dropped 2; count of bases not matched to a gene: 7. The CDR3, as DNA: TGTGCCAGTAGTCAGCGAACTAGCGGGGGGGCCACAGATACGCAGTATTTT. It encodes CASSQRTSGGATDTQYF.

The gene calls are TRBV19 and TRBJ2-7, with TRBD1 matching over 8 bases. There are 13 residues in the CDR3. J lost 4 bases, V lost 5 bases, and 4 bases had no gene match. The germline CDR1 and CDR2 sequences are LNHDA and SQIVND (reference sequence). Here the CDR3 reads CASSQRQGYEQYF. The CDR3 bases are TGTGCCAGTAGTCAACGACAGGGGTACGAGCAGTACTTC.

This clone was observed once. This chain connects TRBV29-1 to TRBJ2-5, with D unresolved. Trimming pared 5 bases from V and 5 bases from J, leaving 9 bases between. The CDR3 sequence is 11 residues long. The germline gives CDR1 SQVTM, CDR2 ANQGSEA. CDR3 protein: CSVLWLETQYF. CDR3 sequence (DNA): TGCAGCGTTTTGTGGCTGGAGACCCAGTACTTC.

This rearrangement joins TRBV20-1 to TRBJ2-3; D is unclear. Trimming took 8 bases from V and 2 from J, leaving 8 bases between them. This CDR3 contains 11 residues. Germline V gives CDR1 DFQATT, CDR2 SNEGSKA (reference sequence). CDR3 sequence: CSWVFTDTQYF. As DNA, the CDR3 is TGCAGTTGGGTGTTCACAGATACGCAGTATTTT.

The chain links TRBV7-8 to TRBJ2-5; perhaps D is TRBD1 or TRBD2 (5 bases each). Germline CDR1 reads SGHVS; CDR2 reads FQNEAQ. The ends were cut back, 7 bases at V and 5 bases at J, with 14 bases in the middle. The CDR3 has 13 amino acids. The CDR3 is CASTSDWGETQYF. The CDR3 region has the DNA TGTGCCAGCACCTCGGACTGGGGGGAGACCCAGTACTTC.

The CDR3 reads CASSVGEVTYGYTF. CDR3 bases: TGTGCCAGCAGCGTAGGGGAAGTGACCTATGGCTACACCTTC. The V call is TRBV9, the J call TRBJ1-2; D ambiguous. Trimming removed 0 bases from V and 4 bases from J, with 10 bases in between. This CDR3 comprises 14 residues. Germline CDR1 and CDR2: SGDLS and YYNGEE.

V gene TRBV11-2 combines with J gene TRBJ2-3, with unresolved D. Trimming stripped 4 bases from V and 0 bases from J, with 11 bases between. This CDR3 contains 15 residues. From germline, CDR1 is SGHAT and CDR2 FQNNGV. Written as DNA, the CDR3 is TGTGCCAGCAGCTCGAGAGCAATTAGCACAGATACGCAGTATTTT. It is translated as CASSSRAISTDTQYF.

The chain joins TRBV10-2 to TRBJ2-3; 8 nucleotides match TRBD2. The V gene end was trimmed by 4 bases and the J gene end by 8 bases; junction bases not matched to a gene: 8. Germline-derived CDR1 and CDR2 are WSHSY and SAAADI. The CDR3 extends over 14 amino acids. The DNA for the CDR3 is TGCGCCAGCAGTGTGGAGGCGGGGGGTGGTACGCAGTATTTT. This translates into CASSVEAGGGTQYF.

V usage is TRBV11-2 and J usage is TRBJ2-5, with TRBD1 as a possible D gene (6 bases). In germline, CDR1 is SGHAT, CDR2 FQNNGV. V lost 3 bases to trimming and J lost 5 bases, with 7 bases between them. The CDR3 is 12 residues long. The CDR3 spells CASSFDRETQYF. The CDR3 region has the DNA TGTGCCAGCAGCTTCGACAGGGAGACCCAGTACTTC.

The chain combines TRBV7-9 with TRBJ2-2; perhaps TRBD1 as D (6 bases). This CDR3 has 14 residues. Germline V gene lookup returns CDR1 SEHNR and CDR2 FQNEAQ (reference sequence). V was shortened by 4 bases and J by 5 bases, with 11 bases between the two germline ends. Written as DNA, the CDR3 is TGTGCCAGCAGCTCCGACAGGATAACCGGGGAGCTGTTTTTT. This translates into CASSSDRITGELFF.

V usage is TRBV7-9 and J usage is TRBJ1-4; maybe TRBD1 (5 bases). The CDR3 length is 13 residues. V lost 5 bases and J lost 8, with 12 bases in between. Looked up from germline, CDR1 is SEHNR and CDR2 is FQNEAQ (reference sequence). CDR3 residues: CASSRGEGEKLFF. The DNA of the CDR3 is TGTGCCAGCAGCCGGGGGGAAGGGGAAAAACTGTTTTTT.

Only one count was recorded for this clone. DNA for the CDR3: TGTGCCAGCAGCTTAGAGGAGGGGTCGTATGGCTACACCTTC. The encoded protein is CASSLEEGSYGYTF. The J gene is TRBJ1-2, the V gene TRBV7-2; a possible D gene is TRBD1 (5 bases). The V and J ends lost 1 base and 5 bases respectively, with 11 bases between them. The germline CDR1 and CDR2 sequences are SGHTA and FQGNSA. This CDR3 region has 14 residues.

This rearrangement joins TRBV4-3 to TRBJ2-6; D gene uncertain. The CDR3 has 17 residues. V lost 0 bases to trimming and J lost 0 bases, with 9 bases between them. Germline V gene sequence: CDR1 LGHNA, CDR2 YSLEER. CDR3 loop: CASSQEDTNSGANVLTF. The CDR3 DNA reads TGCGCCAGCAGCCAAGAAGACACCAACTCTGGGGCCAACGTCCTGACTTTC.